This T cell receptor beta chain appears in the sequencing data of a study of graft-versus-host responses after intestinal transplantation. Overall study context: Multivisceral, liver-intestinal, or isolated intestinal grafts were transplanted into recipients. Every transplant recipient was induced with anti-thymocyte globulin, then maintained on tacrolimus and steroids for roughly 3 years. Study outcomes and limitations: GvH clones detected in recipient marrow included some appearing first in ileum or blood.

The germline gives CDR1 SGDLS, CDR2 YYNGEE. The length of the CDR3 is 17 residues. V was shortened by 0 bases and J by 0 bases, with 16 bases between the two germline ends. Sequencing used immunoSEQ multiplex PCR; TCRdb keeps in-frame clones, though not all of them. This sample has 71,000 or so clones, with 90% found just once. Turning to this clone: Its antigen is as yet unknown.

The J gene is TRBJ2-7, the V gene TRBV9; tentatively, D is TRBD2 (6 bases). The receptor was derived from a human donor who received an intestinal transplant. Sequenced material: unstimulated CD8+ T cells sorted from spleen or lymph node cells, taken before intestinal transplant. CDR3 sequence reads: CASSVDVGEDTSYEQYF. The CDR3 DNA reads as TGTGCCAGCAGCGTAGACGTGGGGGAGGATACCTCCTACGAGCAGTACTTC.